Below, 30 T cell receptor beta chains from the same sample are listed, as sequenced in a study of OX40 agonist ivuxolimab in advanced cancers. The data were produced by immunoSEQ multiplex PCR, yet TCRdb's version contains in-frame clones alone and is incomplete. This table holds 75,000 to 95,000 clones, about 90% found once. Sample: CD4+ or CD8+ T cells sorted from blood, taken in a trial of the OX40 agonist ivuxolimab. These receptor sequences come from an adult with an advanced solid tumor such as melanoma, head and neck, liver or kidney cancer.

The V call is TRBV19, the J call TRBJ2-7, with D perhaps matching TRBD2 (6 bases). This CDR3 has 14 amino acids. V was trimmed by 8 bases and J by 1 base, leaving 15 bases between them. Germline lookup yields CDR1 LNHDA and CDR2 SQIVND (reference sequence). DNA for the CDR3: TGTGCCAGTGGGCCCACCCGGGAGTCCTACGAGCAGTACTTC. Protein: CASGPTRESYEQYF.

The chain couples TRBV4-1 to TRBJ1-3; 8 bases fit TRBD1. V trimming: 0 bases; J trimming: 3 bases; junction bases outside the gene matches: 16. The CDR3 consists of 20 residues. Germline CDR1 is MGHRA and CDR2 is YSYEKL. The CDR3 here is CASSQDSFDRGVGSGNTIYF. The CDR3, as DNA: TGCGCCAGCAGCCAAGATTCTTTCGACAGGGGAGTAGGTAGTGGAAACACCATATATTTT.

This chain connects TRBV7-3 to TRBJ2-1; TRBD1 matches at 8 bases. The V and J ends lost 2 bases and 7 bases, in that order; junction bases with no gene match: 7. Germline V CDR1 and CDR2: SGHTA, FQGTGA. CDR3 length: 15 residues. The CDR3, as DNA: TGTGCCAGCAGCTTAGTGCAGGGGGCTAAAAATGAGCAGTTCTTC. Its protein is CASSLVQGAKNEQFF.

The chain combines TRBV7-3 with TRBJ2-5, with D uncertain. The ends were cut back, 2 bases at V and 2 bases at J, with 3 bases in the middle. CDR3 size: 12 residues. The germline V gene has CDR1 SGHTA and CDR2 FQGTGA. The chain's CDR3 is CASSLDQETQYF. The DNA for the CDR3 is TGTGCCAGCAGCTTAGATCAAGAGACCCAGTACTTC.

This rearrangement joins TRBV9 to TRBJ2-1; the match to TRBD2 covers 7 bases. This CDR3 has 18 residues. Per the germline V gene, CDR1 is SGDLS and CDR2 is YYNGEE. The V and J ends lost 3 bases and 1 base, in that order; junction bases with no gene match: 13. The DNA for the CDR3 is TGTGCCAGCAGCGCCCGGGCGGGGGTAGACTGGTCCTACAATGAGCAGTTCTTC. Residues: CASSARAGVDWSYNEQFF.

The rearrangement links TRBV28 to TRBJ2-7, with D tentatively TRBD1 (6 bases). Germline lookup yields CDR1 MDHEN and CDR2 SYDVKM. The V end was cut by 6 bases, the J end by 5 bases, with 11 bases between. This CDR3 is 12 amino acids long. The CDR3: CASRQDRHEQYF. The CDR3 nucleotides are TGTGCCAGCAGGCAGGACAGACACGAGCAGTACTTC.

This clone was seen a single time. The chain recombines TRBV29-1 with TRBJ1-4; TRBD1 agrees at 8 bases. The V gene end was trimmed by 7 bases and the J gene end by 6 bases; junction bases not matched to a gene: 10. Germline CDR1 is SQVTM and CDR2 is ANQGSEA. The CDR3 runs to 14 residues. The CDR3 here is CSALLDRGDEKLFF. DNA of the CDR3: TGCAGCGCCCTCCTCGACAGGGGCGATGAAAAACTGTTTTTT.

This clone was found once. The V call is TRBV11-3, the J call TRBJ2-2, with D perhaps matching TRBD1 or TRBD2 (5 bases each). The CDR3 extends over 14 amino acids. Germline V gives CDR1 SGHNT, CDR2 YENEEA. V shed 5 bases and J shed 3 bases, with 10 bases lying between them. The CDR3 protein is CASSLGRDTGELFF. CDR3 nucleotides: TGTGCCAGCAGCCTGGGACGGGACACCGGGGAGCTGTTTTTT.

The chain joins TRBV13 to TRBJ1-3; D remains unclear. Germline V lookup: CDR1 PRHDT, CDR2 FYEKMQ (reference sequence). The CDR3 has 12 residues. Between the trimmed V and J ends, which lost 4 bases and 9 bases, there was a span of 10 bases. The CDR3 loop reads CASSSGTGTIYF. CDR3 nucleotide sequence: TGTGCCAGCAGCTCAGGCACGGGCACCATATATTTT. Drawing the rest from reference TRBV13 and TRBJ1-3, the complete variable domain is AAGVIQSPRHLIKEKRETATLKCYPIPRHDTVYWYQQGPGQDPQFLISFYEKMQSDKGSIPDRFSAQQFSDYHSELNMSSLELGDSALYFCASSSGTGTIYFGEGSWLTVV.

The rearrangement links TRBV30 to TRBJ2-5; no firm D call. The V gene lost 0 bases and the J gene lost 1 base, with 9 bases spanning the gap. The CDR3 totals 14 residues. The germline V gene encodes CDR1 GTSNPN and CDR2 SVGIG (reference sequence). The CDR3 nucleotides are TGTGCCTGGAGTGTACATGGCAGCCAAGAGACCCAGTACTTC. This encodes CAWSVHGSQETQYF.

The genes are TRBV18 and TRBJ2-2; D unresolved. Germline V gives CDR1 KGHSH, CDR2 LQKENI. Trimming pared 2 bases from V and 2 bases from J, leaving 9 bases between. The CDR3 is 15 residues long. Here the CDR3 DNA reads TGTGCCAGCTCACCATCGATGGTTAACACCGGGGAGCTGTTTTTT. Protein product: CASSPSMVNTGELFF.

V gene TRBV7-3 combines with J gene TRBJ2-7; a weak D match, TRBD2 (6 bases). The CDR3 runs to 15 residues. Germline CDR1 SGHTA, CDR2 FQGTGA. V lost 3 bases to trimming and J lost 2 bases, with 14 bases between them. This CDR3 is CASSFTPRGTYEQYF. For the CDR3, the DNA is TGTGCCAGCAGCTTTACCCCTCGGGGGACCTACGAGCAGTACTTC. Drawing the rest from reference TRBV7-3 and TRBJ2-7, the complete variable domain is GAGVSQTPSNKVTEKGKYVELRCDPISGHTALYWYRQSLGQGPEFLIYFQGTGAADDSGLPNDRFFAVRPEGSVSTLKIQRTERGDSAVYLCASSFTPRGTYEQYFGPGTRLTVT.

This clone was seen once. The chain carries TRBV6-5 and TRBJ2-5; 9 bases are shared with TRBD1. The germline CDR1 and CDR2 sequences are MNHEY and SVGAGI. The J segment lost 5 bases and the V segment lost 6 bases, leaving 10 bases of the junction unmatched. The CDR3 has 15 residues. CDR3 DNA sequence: TGTGCCAGCAGCCCGGACAGGGGTGTGGGGGAGACCCAGTACTTC. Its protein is CASSPDRGVGETQYF.

CDR3 DNA sequence: TGTGCCAGCAGCTCTGGGTCTTCAGGGGAGCAGTTCTTC. This sequence encodes CASSSGSSGEQFF. The rearrangement joins TRBV7-3 to TRBJ2-1, with D perhaps TRBD1 (5 bases). This CDR3 region has 13 residues. Germline V gene lookup returns CDR1 SGHTA and CDR2 FQGTGA. V was pared by 4 bases and J by 10 bases, with 14 bases between.

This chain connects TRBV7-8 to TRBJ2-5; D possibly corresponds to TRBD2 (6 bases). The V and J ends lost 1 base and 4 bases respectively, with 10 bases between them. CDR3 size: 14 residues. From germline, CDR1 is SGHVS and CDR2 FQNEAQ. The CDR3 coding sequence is TGTGCCAGCAGCTTAGAGGCGGGGTTAGAGACCCAGTACTTC. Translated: CASSLEAGLETQYF.

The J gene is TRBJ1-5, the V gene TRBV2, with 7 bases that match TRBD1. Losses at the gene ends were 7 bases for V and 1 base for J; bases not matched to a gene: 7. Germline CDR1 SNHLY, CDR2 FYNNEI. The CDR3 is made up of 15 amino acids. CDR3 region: CASKRQGPSNQPQHF. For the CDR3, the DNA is TGTGCCAGCAAAAGACAGGGTCCGAGCAATCAGCCCCAGCATTTT.

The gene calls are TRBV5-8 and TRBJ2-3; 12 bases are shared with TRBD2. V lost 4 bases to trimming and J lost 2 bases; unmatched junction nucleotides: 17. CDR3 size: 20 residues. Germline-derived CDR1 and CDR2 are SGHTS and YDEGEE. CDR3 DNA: TGTGCCAGCAGCGAGCCCGGGTGGCTAGCGGGAGGGACAGTCACAGATACGCAGTATTTT. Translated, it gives CASSEPGWLAGGTVTDTQYF.

The CDR3, as DNA: TGTGCCAGCAGCTTAGGCCCAACGGCCTCCACAGATACGCAGTATTTT. This codes for CASSLGPTASTDTQYF. This chain connects TRBV7-6 to TRBJ2-3; no clear D. Per the germline V gene, CDR1 is SGHVS and CDR2 is FNYEAQ. The CDR3 length is 16 residues. The V end was cut by 1 base, the J end by 2 bases, with 13 bases between.

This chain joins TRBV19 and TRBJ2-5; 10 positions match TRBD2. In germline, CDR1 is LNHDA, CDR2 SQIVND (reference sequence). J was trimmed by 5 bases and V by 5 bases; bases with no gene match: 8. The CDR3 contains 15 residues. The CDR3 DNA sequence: TGTGCCAGTAGTCGCGGACTAGCGGACCGGGAGACCCAGTACTTC. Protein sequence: CASSRGLADRETQYF.

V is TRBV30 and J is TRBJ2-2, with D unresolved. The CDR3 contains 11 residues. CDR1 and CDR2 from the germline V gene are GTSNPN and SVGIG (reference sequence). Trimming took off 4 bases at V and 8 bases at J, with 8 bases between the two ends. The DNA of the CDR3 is TGTGCCTGGAATGGCAGAGGGGAGCTGTTTTTT. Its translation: CAWNGRGELFF.

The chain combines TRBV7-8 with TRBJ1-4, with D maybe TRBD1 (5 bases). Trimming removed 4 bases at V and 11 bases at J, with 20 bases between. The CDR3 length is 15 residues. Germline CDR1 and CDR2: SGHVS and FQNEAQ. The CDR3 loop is CASSSHEGRWGKLFF. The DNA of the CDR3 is TGTGCCAGCAGCTCCCACGAGGGGCGATGGGGGAAACTGTTTTTT. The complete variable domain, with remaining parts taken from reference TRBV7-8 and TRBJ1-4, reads GAGVSQSPRYKVAKRGQDVALRCDPISGHVSLFWYQQALGQGPEFLTYFQNEAQLDKSGLPSDRFFAERPEGSVSTLKIQRTQQEDSAVYLCASSSHEGRWGKLFFGSGTQLSVL.

The CDR3 sequence: CASSWDFDRNTEAFF. In DNA, the CDR3 is TGTGCCAGCAGTTGGGACTTCGACAGGAACACTGAAGCTTTCTTT. The V call is TRBV6-6, the J call TRBJ1-1; maybe TRBD1 (5 bases). V was clipped by 4 bases and J by 1 base, with 13 bases between them. The CDR3 is 15 amino acids. Germline CDR1 is MNHNY and CDR2 is SVGAGI (reference sequence).

The CDR3, as DNA: TGTGCCAGCTCAGTGGACATCATCTCTGGAAACACCATATATTTT. Translating gives CASSVDIISGNTIYF. The chain has TRBV18 and TRBJ1-3, with a possible D match to TRBD1 (5 bases). V was pared by 5 bases and J by 0 bases, with 11 bases between. CDR3 length equals 15 residues. Germline V lookup: CDR1 KGHSH, CDR2 LQKENI.

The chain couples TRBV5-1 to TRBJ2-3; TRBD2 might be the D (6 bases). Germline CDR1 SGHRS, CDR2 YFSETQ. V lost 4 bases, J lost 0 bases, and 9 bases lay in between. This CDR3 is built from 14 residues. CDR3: CASSAGTSTDTQYF. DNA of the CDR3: TGCGCCAGCAGCGCCGGGACTAGCACAGATACGCAGTATTTT.

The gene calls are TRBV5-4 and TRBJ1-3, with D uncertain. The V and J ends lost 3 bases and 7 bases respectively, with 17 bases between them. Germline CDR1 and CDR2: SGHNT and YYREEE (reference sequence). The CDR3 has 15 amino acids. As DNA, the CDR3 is TGTGCCAGCAGCTCGGACGTTTCACGAGCGAACACCATATATTTT. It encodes CASSSDVSRANTIYF.

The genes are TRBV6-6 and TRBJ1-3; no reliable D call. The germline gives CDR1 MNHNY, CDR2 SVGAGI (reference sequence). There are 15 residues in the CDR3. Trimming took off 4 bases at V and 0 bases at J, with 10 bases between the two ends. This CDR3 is CASSSGVGSGNTIYF. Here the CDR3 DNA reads TGTGCCAGCAGTTCCGGCGTAGGCTCTGGAAACACCATATATTTT.

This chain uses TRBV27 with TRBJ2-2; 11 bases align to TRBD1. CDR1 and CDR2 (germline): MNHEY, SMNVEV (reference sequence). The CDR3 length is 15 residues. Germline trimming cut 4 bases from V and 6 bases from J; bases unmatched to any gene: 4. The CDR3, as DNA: TGTGCCAGCAGTTCGCCGGGACAGGGGGCCGGGGAGCTGTTTTTT. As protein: CASSSPGQGAGELFF.

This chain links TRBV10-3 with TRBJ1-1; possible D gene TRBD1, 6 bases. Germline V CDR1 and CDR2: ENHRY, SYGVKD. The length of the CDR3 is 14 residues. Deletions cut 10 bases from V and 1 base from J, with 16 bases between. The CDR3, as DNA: TGTGCCACCAGAGAAACACAGGGGAACACTGAAGCTTTCTTT. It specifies CATRETQGNTEAFF.

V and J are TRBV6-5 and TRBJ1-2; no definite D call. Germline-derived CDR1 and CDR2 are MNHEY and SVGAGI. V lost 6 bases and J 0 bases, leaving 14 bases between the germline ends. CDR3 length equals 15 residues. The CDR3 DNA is TGTGCCAGCAGACCCCCGAGCCAAGCTAACTATGGCTACACCTTC. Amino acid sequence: CASRPPSQANYGYTF.

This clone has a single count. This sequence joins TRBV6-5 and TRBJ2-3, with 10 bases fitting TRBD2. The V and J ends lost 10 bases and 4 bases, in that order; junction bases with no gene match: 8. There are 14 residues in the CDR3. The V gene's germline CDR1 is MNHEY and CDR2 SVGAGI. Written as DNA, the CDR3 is TGTGCCATCCAGAGCGGGGGGGCAGCAGATACGCAGTATTTT. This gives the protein CAIQSGGAADTQYF.